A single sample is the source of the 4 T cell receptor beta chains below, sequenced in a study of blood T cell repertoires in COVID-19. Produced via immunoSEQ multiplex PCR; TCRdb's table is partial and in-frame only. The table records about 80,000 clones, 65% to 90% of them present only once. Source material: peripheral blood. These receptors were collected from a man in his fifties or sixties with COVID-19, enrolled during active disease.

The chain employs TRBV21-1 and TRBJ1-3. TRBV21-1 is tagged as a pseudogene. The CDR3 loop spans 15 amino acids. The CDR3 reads CATPVPGGSGNTIYF. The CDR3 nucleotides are TGTGCCACCCCCGTCCCGGGTGGGTCTGGAAACACCATATATTTT.

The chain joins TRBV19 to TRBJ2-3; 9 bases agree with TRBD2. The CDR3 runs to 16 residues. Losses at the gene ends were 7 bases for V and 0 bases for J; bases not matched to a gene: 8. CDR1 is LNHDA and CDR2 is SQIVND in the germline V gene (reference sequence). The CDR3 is CASKLAGHSSTDTQYF. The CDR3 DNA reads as TGTGCCAGTAAGCTAGCGGGGCATTCTAGCACAGATACGCAGTATTTT.

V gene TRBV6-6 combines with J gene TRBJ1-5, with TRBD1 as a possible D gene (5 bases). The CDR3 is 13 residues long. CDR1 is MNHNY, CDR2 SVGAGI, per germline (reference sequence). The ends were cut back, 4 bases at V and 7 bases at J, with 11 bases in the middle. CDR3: CASSSAGKQPQHF. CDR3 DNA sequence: TGTGCCAGCAGTTCCGCAGGGAAACAGCCCCAGCATTTT.

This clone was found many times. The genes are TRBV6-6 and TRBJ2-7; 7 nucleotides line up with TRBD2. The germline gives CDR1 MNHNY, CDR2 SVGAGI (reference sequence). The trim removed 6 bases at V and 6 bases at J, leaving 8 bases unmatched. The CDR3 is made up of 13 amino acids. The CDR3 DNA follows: TGTGCCAGCAGCTCAGGCGGGAGCGGCGAGCAGTACTTC. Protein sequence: CASSSGGSGEQYF.